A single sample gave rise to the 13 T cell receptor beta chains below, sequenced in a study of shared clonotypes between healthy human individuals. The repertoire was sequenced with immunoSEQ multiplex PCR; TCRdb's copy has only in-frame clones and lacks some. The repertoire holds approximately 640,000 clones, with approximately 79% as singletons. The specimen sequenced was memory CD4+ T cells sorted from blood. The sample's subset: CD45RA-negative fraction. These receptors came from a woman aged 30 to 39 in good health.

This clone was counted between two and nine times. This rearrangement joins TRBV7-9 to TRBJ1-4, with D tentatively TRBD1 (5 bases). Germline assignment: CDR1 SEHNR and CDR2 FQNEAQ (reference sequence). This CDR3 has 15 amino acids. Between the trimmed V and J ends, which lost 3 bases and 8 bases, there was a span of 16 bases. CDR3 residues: CASSFGPGMSEKLFF. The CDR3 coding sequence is TGTGCCAGCAGCTTCGGTCCAGGGATGAGCGAAAAACTGTTTTTT.

As DNA, the CDR3 is TGCGCCAGTGCCAAGACTGGGGCTGGGGGCGAGAGGGAGCAGTACTTC. It yields the protein CASAKTGAGGEREQYF. The chain combines TRBV5-1 with TRBJ2-7, with D possibly being TRBD1 (6 bases). Looked up from germline, CDR1 is SGHRS and CDR2 is YFSETQ. V shed 8 bases and J shed 7 bases, with 28 bases lying between them. The CDR3 loop spans 16 amino acids.

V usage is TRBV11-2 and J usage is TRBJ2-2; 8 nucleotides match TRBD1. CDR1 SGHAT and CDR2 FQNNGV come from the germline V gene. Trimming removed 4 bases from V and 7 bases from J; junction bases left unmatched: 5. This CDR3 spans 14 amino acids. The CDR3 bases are TGTGCCAGCAGCTCCCAGGGGGCTAGCGGGGAGCTGTTTTTT. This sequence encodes CASSSQGASGELFF.

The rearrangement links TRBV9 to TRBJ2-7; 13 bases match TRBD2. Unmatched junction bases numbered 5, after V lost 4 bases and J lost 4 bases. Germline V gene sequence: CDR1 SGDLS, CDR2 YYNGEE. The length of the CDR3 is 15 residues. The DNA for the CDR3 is TGTGCCAGCAGCTCTTCGACTAGCGGGAGGTACGAGCAGTACTTC. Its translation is CASSSSTSGRYEQYF.

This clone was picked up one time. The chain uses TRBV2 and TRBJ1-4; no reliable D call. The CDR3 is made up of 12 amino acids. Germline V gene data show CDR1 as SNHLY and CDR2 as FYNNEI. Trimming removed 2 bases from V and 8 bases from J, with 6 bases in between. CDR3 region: CASSELQEKLFF. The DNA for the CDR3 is TGTGCCAGCAGTGAATTACAGGAAAAACTGTTTTTT.

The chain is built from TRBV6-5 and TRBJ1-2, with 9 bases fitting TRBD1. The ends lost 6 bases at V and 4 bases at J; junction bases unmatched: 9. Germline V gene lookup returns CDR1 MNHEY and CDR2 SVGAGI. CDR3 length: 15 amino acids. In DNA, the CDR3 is TGTGCCAGCAGCCCGACTAGGGGACAGGGCTATGGCTACACCTTC. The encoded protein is CASSPTRGQGYGYTF.

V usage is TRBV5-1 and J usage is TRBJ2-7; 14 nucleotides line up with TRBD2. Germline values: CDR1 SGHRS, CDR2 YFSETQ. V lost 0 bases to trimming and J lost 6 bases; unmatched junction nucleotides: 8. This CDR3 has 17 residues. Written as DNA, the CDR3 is TGCGCCAGCAGCTTGGGGACTAGCGGGAGGACTATTCCCGAGCAGTACTTC. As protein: CASSLGTSGRTIPEQYF.

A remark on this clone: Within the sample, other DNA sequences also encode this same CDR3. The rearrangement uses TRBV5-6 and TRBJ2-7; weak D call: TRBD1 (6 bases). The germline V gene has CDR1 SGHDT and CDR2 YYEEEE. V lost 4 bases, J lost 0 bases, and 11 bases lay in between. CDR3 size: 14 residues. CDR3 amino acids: CASSPLDSSYEQYF. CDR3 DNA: TGTGCCAGCAGCCCCCTGGACAGCTCCTACGAGCAGTACTTC.

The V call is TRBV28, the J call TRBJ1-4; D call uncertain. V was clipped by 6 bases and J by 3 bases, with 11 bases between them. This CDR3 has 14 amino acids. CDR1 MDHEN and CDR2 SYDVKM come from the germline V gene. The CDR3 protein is CASSSWYANEKLFF. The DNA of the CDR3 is TGTGCCAGCAGCTCGTGGTATGCTAATGAAAAACTGTTTTTT.

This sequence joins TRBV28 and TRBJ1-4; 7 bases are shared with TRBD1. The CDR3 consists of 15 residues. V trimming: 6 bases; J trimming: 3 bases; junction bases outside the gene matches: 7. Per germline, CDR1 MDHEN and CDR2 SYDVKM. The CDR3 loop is CASSPRGGANEKLFF. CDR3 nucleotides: TGTGCCAGCAGCCCCAGGGGGGGTGCTAATGAAAAACTGTTTTTT.

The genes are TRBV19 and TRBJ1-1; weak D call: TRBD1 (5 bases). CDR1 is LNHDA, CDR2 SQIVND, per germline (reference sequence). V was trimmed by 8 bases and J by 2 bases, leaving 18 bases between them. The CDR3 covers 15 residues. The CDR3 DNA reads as TGTGCCAGTTCCTCGGGACGAACTTTTAACACTGAAGCTTTCTTT. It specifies CASSSGRTFNTEAFF.

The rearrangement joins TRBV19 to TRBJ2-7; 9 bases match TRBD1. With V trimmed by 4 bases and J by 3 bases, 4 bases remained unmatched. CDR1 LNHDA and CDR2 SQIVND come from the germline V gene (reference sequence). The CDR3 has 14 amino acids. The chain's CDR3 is CASSSRDRVYEQYF. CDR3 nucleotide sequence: TGTGCCAGTAGTAGCCGGGACAGGGTCTACGAGCAGTACTTC.

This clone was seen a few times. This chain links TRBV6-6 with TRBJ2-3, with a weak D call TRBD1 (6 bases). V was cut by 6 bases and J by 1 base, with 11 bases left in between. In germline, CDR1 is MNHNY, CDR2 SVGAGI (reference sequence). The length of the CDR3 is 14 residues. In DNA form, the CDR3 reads TGTGCCAGCAGGAGGGCAGGGGGCACAGATACGCAGTATTTT. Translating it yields CASRRAGGTDTQYF.